These T cell receptor beta chains were read from a single sample in a study of blood T cell repertoires in COVID-19. The table came from immunoSEQ multiplex PCR; TCRdb's copy has only in-frame clones and leaves some out. In the table there are about 40,000 clones, approximately 83% of which are singletons. The sample was peripheral blood. The receptors were gathered from a human donor with acute or convalescent COVID-19. The donor label of this sample is uncertain. The CDR3 runs from the conserved cysteine through the conserved F or W. Fields, in order: V gene, CDR3 protein.

V gene: TRBV5-1
CDR3 protein: CASSPRTGNTEAFF

V gene: TRBV3-1/TRBV3-2
CDR3 protein: CASSREGETEAFF

V gene: TRBV5-1
CDR3 protein: CASCPIPTGGETQYF

V gene: TRBV7-3
CDR3 protein: CASSRDSGQETQYF

V gene: TRBV10-3
CDR3 protein: CAISEGGIKSADTQYF

V gene: TRBV6-5
CDR3 protein: CASTREVNQPQHF

V gene: TRBV6-2/TRBV6-3
CDR3 protein: CASSYAGGLNTEAFF

V gene: TRBV9
CDR3 protein: CASSAQGLGNSPLHF

V gene: TRBV12-5
CDR3 protein: CASGLVPARQGWAFF

V gene: TRBV30
CDR3 protein: CAWRIGMNTEAFF

V gene: TRBV6-2/TRBV6-3
CDR3 protein: CASSYSGLAGAYNEQFF

V gene: TRBV30
CDR3 protein: CAWSILFTDTQYF

V gene: TRBV19
CDR3 protein: CASSLIYAVGEPGAAKNIQYF

V gene: TRBV6-4
CDR3 protein: CASRGQGGGKLFF

V gene: TRBV29-1
CDR3 protein: CSGEADRGVEAFF

V gene: TRBV7-6
CDR3 protein: CASSFRTGANTEAFF

V gene: TRBV6-5
CDR3 protein: CASSSGGLAVYYEQYF

V gene: TRBV5-1
CDR3 protein: CASSNAGGSGSYNEQFF

V gene: TRBV9
CDR3 protein: CASSEWGDTEAFF

V gene: TRBV7-8
CDR3 protein: CASSLAITDTQYF

V gene: TRBV27
CDR3 protein: CASSTNHPGLAGGDTQYF

V gene: TRBV7-6
CDR3 protein: CASSPQPENTQYF

V gene: TRBV3-1/TRBV3-2
CDR3 protein: CASSHPTGGAGANVLTF

V gene: TRBV5-1
CDR3 protein: CASSGAPGLVETQYF

V gene: TRBV30
CDR3 protein: CAWSGGLAKGFF

V gene: TRBV18
CDR3 protein: CASSPTRATGRVMNTEAFF

V gene: TRBV7-3
CDR3 protein: CASSLNGQGGGETQYF

V gene: TRBV7-8
CDR3 protein: CASSSPGTGWYEQYF

V gene: TRBV7-9
CDR3 protein: CASSLQGDSYEQYF

V gene: TRBV7-6
CDR3 protein: CASSPQSGEYNSPLHF

V gene: TRBV5-1
CDR3 protein: CASSPRPGQGAGEQYF

V gene: TRBV19
CDR3 protein: CASSIGREVIETQYF

V gene: TRBV3-1/TRBV3-2
CDR3 protein: CASSQGSSGSGHEQFF

V gene: TRBV5-1
CDR3 protein: CASSPEQGTESYEQYF

V gene: TRBV5-5
CDR3 protein: CASSLALGGQFF

V gene: TRBV7-6
CDR3 protein: CASSSLAGTSTDTQYF

V gene: TRBV13
CDR3 protein: CASSFRDFSGNTIYF

V gene: TRBV24-1
CDR3 protein: CATSDRRDGETQYF

V gene: TRBV9
CDR3 protein: CASSARQGADTGELFF

V gene: TRBV10-3
CDR3 protein: CAISASGKYEQYF

V gene: TRBV6-4
CDR3 protein: CASSDTRRTYEQYF

V gene: TRBV6-4
CDR3 protein: CASSESRGEGNEQFF

V gene: TRBV5-1
CDR3 protein: CASSRGTGSNTEAFF

V gene: TRBV3-1/TRBV3-2
CDR3 protein: CASSRFGTSGGGELFF

V gene: TRBV28
CDR3 protein: CASSRITGARGNEKLFF

V gene: TRBV6-1
CDR3 protein: CASSVFSRVGGYEQYF

V gene: TRBV3-1/TRBV3-2
CDR3 protein: CASSTRQTSGNTIYF

V gene: TRBV27
CDR3 protein: CASRRRGRDSAEAFF

V gene: TRBV11-2
CDR3 protein: CASSYGQGREQYF

V gene: TRBV15
CDR3 protein: CAAQGASYNEQFF

V gene: TRBV29-1
CDR3 protein: CSVEDGRGRHF

V gene: TRBV3-1/TRBV3-2
CDR3 protein: CASNRNNEKLFF

V gene: TRBV29-1
CDR3 protein: CSVDLQGVDGYTF

V gene: TRBV5-1
CDR3 protein: CASSYGLAGGLSNTGELFF

V gene: TRBV3-1/TRBV3-2
CDR3 protein: CASSQDVQVNYGYTF

V gene: TRBV9
CDR3 protein: CASSAYDRGPPEQYF

V gene: TRBV10-1
CDR3 protein: CASSEGGQGARQPQHF

V gene: TRBV2
CDR3 protein: CASSGPGLAGTGELFF

V gene: TRBV5-1
CDR3 protein: CASSLQGVTGELFF

V gene: TRBV27
CDR3 protein: CASSGLPSYEQYF